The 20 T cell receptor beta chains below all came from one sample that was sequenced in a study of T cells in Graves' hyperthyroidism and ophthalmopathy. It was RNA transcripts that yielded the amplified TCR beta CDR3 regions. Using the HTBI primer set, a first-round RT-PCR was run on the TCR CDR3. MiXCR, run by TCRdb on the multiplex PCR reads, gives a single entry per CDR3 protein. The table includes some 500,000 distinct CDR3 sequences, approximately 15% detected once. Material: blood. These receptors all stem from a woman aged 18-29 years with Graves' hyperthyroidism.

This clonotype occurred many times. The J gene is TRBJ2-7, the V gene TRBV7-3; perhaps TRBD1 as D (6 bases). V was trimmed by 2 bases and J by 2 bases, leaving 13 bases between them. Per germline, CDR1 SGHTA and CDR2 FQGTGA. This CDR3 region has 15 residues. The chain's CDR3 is CASSLQGQSPYEQYF. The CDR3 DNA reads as TGTGCCAGCAGCTTACAAGGACAGTCTCCCTACGAGCAGTACTTC.

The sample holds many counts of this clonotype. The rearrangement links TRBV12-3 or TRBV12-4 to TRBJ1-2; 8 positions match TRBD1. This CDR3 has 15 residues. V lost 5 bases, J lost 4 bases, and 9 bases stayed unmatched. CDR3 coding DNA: TGTGCCAGCAGTCCCGGACAGGGTCGGGGCTATGGCTACACCTTC. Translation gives CASSPGQGRGYGYTF.

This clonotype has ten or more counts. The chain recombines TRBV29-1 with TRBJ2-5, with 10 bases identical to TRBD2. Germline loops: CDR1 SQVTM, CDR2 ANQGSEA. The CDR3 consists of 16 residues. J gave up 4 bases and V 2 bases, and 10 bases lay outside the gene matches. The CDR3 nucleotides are TGCAGCGTTGAACCTAGCGGGAGTTATGTGGTAGAGACCCAGTACTTC. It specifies CSVEPSGSYVVETQYF.

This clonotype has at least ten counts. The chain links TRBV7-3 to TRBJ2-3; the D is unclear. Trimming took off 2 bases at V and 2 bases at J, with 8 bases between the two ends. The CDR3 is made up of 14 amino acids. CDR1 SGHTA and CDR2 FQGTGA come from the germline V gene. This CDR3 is CASSLYPSTDTQYF. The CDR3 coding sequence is TGTGCCAGCAGCTTATATCCATCCACAGATACGCAGTATTTT.

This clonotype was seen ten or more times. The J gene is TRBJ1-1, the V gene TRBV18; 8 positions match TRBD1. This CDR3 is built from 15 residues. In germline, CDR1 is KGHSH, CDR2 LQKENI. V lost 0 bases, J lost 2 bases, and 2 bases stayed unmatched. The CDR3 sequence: CASSPPTGANTEAFF. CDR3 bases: TGTGCCAGCTCACCACCGACAGGGGCAAACACTGAAGCTTTCTTT.

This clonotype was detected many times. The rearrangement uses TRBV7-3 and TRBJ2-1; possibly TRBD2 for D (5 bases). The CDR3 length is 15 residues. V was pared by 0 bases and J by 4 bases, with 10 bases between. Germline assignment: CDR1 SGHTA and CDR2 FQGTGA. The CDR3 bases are TGTGCCAGCAGCTTAACGACCGGGATTTACAATGAGCAGTTCTTC. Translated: CASSLTTGIYNEQFF.

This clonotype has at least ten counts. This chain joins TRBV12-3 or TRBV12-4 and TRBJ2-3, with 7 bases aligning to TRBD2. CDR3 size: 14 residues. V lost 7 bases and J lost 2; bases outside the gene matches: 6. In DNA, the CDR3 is TGTGCCAGCACCCCTAGCGGATTCACAGATACGCAGTATTTT. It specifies CASTPSGFTDTQYF.

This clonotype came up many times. CDR3 DNA sequence: TGTGCCTGGAGCCGCAGGGGTAGCACAGATACGCAGTATTTT. Its translation: CAWSRRGSTDTQYF. The chain has TRBV30 and TRBJ2-3, with TRBD1 as a possible D gene (6 bases). The ends were cut back, 3 bases at V and 0 bases at J, with 10 bases in the middle. Germline values: CDR1 GTSNPN, CDR2 SVGIG (reference sequence). The CDR3 runs 14 residues.

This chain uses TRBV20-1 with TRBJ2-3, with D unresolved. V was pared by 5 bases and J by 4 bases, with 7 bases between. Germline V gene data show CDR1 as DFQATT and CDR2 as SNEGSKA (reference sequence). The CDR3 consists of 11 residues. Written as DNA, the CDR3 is TGCAGTGCTCTAAAGGCAGATACGCAGTATTTT. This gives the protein CSALKADTQYF.

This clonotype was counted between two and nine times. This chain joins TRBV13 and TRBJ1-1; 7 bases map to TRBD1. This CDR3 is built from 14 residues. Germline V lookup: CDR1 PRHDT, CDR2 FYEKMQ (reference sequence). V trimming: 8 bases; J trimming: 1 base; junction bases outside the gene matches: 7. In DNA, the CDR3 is TGTGCCAGCTTAGAGGGGGCAGGGAACACTGAAGCTTTCTTT. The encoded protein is CASLEGAGNTEAFF.

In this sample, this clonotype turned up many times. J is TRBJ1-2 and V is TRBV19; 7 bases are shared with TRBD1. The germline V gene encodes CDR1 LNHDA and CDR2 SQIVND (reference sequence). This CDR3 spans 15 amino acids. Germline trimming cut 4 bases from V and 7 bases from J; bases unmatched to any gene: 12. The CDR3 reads CASSSQDRVTSGYTF. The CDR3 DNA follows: TGTGCCAGTAGTAGCCAAGACAGGGTGACTAGTGGCTACACCTTC.

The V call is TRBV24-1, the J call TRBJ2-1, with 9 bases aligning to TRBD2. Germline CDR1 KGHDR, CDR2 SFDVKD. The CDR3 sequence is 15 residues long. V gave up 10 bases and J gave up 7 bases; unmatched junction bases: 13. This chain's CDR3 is CATRPGREGRNEQFF. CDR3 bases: TGTGCCACGCGCCCTGGGCGGGAGGGCCGGAATGAGCAGTTCTTC.

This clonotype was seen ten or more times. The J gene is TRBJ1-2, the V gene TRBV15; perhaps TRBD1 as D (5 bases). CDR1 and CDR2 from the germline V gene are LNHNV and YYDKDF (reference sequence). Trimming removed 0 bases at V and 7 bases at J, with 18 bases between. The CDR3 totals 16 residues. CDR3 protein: CATSRDFGRVESGYTF. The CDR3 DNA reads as TGTGCCACCAGCAGAGATTTCGGCAGGGTGGAGAGTGGCTACACCTTC.

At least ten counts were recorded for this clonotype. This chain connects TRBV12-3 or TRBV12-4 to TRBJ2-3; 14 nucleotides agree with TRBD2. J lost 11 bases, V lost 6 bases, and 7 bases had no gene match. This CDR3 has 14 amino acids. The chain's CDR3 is CASSPTSGRAKQYF. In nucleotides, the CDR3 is TGTGCCAGCAGCCCGACTAGCGGGAGGGCCAAGCAGTATTTT.

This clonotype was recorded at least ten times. The CDR3 DNA follows: TGTGCCAGCACCCTAGGGGAGGTGAACACTGAAGCTTTCTTT. Translating gives CASTLGEVNTEAFF. The chain uses TRBV7-9 and TRBJ1-1, with D perhaps TRBD1 (5 bases). Trimming shortened V by 7 bases and J by 0 bases, and 12 bases separated the two germline ends. Per germline, CDR1 SEHNR and CDR2 FQNEAQ (reference sequence). There are 14 residues in the CDR3.

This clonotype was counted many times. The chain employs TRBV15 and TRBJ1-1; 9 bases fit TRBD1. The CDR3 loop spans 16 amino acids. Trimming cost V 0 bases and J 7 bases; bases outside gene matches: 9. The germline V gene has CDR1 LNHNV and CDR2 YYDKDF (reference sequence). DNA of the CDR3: TGTGCCACCAGCAGAGATCTCCCGGGACAGGGAGATGAAGCTTTCTTT. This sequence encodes CATSRDLPGQGDEAFF.

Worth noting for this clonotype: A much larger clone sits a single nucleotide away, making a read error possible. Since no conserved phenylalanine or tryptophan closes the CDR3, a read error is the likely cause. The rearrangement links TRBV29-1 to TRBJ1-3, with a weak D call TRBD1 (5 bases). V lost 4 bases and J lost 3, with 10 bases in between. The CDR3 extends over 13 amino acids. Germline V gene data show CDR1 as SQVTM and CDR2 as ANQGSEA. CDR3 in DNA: TGCAGCGTTGCTAGGACAAGTGGAAACACCATATATTAT. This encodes CSVARTSGNTIYY.

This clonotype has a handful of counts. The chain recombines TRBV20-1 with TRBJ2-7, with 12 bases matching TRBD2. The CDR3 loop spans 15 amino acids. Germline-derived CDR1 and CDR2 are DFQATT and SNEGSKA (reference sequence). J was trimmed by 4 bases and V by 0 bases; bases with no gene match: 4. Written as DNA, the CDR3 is TGCAGTGCTAGAGATACTAGCGGGGGGATATACGAGCAGTACTTC. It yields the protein CSARDTSGGIYEQYF.

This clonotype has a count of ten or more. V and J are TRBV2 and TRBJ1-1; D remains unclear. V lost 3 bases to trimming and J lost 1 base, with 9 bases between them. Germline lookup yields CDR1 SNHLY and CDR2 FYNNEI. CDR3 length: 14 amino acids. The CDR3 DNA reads TGTGCCAGCAGTGACCGCGCGGCGAACACTGAAGCTTTCTTT. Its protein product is CASSDRAANTEAFF.

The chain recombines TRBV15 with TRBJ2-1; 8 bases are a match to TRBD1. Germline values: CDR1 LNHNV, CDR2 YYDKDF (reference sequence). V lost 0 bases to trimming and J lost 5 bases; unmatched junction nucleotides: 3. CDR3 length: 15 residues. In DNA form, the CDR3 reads TGTGCCACCAGCAGAGAGGACAGGGCGCACAATGAGCAGTTCTTC. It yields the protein CATSREDRAHNEQFF.